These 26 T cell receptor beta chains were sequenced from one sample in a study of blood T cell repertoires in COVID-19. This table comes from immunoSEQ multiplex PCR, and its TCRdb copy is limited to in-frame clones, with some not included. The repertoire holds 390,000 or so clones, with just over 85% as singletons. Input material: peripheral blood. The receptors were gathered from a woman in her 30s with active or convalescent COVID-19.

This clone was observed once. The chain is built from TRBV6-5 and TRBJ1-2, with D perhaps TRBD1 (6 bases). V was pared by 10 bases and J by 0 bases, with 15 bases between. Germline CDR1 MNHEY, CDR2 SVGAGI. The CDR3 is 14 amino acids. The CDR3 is CATLRDTSNYGYTF. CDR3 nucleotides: TGTGCCACCTTACGGGACACATCTAACTATGGCTACACCTTC.

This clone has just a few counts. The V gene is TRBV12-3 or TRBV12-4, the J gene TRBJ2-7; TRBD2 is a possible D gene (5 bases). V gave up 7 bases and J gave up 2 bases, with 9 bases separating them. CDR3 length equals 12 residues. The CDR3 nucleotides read TGTGCCAGCATCGGGGAACCCTACGAGCAGTACTTC. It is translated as CASIGEPYEQYF.

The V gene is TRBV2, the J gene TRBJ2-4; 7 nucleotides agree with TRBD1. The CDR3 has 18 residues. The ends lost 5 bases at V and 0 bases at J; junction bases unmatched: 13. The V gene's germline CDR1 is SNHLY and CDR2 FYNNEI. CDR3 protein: CASSPGQATGRAKNIQYF. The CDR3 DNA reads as TGTGCCAGCAGTCCAGGACAGGCCACGGGGCGAGCCAAAAACATTCAGTACTTC.

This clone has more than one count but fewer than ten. CDR3 in amino acids: CASSESDELRRNSPLHF. The CDR3 DNA reads as TGTGCCAGCAGTGAATCGGACGAACTCCGGAGGAATTCACCCCTCCACTTT. The V and J genes are TRBV25-1 and TRBJ1-6; no clear D. The CDR3 runs 17 residues. The germline V gene has CDR1 MGHDK and CDR2 SYGVNS. Trimming shortened V by 1 base and J by 7 bases, and 17 bases separated the two germline ends.

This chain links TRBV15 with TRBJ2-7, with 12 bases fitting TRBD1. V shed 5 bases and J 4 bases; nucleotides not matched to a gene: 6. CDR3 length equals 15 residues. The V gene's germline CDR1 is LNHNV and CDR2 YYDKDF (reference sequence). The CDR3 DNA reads TGTGCCACCAGCCCGGGACAGGGGGCTCCGTACGAGCAGTACTTC. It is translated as CATSPGQGAPYEQYF.

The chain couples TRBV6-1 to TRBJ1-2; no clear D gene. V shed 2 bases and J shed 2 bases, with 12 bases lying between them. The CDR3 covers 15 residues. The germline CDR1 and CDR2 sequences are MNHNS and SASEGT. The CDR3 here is CASSEMVTTNYGYTF. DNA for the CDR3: TGTGCCAGCAGTGAAATGGTAACTACGAACTATGGCTACACCTTC.

Written as DNA, the CDR3 is TGTGCCAGCAGGTCAACAGGGTTCACCGGGGAGCTGTTTTTT. Its protein product is CASRSTGFTGELFF. The rearrangement links TRBV3-1 (or the pseudogene TRBV3-2) to TRBJ2-2, with D possibly matching TRBD1 (6 bases). Germline assignment: CDR1 LGHDT and CDR2 YNNKEL (reference sequence). The CDR3 spans 14 residues. Between the trimmed V and J ends, which lost 6 bases and 4 bases, there was a span of 12 bases.

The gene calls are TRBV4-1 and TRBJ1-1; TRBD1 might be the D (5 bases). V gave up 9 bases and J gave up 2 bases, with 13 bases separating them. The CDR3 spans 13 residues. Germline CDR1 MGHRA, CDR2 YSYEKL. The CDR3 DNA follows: TGCGCCAGTTTGGGGCAGACTAACACTGAAGCTTTCTTT. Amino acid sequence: CASLGQTNTEAFF.

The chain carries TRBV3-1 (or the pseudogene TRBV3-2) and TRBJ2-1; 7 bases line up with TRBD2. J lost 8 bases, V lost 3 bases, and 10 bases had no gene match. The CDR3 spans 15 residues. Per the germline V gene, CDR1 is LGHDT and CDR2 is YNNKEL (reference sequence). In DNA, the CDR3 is TGTGCCAGCAGCCATCGGTCTAGCGGCTCCGATGAGCAGTTCTTC. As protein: CASSHRSSGSDEQFF.

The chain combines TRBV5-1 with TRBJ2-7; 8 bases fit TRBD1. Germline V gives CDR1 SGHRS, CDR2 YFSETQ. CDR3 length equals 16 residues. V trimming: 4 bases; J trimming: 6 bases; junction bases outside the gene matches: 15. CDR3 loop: CASSRWGTGRIGEQYF. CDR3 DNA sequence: TGCGCCAGCAGCCGGTGGGGGACAGGCCGAATCGGCGAGCAGTACTTC.

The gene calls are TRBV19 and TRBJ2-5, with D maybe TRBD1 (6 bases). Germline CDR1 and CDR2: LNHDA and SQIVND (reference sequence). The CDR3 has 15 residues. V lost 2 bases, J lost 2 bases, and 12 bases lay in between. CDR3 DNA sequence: TGTGCCAGTAGTATACAGGGGCAGCCACAAGAGACCCAGTACTTC. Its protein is CASSIQGQPQETQYF.

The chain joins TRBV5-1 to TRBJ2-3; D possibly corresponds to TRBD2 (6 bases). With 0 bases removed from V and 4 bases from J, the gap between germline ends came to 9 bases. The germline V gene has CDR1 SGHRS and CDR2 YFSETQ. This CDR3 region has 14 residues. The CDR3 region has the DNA TGCGCCAGCAGCTTGGAATGGGGGGCAGATACGCAGTATTTT. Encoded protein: CASSLEWGADTQYF.

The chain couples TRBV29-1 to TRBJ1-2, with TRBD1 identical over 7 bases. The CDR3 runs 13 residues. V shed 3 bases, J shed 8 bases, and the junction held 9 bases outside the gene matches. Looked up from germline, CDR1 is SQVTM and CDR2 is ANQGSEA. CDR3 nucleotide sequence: TGCAGCGTTGAGTCACAGGGGTTGAGGGGCTACACCTTC. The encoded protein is CSVESQGLRGYTF. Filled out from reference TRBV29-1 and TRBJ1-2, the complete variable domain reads SAVISQKPSRDICQRGTSLTIQCQVDSQVTMMFWYRQQPGQSLTLIATANQGSEATYESGFVIDKFPISRPNLTFSTLTVSNMSPEDSSIYLCSVESQGLRGYTFGSGTRLTVV.

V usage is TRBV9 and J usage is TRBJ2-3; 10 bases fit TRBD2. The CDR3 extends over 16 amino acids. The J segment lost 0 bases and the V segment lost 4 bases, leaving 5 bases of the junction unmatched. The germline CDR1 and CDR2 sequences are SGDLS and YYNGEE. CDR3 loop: CASSITSGVSTDTQYF. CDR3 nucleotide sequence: TGTGCCAGCAGCATCACTAGCGGGGTTAGCACAGATACGCAGTATTTT.

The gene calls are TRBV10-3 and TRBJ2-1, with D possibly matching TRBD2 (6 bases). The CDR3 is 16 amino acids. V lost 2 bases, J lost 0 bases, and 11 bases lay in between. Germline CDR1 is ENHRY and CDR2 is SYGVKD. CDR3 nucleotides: TGTGCCATCAGTGAGGTTGCGGAGGGCTCCTACAATGAGCAGTTCTTC. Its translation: CAISEVAEGSYNEQFF.

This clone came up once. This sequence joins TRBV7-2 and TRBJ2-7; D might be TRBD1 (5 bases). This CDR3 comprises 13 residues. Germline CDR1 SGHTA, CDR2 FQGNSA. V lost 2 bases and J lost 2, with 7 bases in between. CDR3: CASSLPGTYEQYF. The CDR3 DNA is TGTGCCAGCAGCTTACCAGGGACCTACGAGCAGTACTTC.

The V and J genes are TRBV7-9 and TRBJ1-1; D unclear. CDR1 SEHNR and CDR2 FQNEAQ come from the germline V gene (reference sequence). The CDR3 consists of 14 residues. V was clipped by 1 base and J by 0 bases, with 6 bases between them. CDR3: CASSLVGLNTEAFF. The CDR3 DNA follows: TGTGCCAGCAGCTTAGTGGGCCTGAACACTGAAGCTTTCTTT. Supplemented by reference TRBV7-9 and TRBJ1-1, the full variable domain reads DTGVSQNPRHKITKRGQNVTFRCDPISEHNRLYWYRQTLGQGPEFLTYFQNEAQLEKSRLLSDRFSAERPKGSFSTLEIQRTEQGDSAMYLCASSLVGLNTEAFFGQGTRLTVV.

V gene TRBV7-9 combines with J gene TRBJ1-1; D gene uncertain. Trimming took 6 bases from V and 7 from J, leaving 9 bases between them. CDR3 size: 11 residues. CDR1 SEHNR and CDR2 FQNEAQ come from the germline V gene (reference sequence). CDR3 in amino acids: CASSGGIEAFF. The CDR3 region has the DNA TGTGCCAGCAGTGGAGGGATTGAAGCTTTCTTT.

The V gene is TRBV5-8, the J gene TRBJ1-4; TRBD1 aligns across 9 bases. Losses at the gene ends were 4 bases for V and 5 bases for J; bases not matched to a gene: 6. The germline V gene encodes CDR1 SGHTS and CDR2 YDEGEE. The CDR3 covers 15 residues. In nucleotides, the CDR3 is TGTGCCAGCAGCGTGGGAGGGACAGGGAATGAAAAACTGTTTTTT. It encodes CASSVGGTGNEKLFF.

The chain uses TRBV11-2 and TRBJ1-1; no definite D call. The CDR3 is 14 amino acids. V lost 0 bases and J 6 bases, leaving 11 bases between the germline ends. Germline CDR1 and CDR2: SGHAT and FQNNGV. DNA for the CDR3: TGTGCCAGCAGCTTAGAGTGGACGGGGTCTGAAGCTTTCTTT. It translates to CASSLEWTGSEAFF.

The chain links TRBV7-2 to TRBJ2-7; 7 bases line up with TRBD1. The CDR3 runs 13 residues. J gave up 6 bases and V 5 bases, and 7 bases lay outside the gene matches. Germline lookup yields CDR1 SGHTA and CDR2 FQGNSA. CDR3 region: CASSRDSFGEQYF. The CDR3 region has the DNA TGTGCCAGCAGCCGGGACAGCTTTGGCGAGCAGTACTTC. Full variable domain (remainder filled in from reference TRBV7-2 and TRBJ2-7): GAGVSQSPSNKVTEKGKDVELRCDPISGHTALYWYRQSLGQGLEFLIYFQGNSAPDKSGLPSDRFSAERTGGSVSTLTIQRTQQEDSAVYLCASSRDSFGEQYFGPGTRLTVT.

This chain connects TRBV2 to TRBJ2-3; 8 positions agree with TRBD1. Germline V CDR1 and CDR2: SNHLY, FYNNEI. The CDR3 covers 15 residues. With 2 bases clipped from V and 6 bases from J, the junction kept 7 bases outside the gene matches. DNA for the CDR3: TGTGCCAGCAGTGAAATAGCCAGGGGGCACGATACGCAGTATTTT. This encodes CASSEIARGHDTQYF.

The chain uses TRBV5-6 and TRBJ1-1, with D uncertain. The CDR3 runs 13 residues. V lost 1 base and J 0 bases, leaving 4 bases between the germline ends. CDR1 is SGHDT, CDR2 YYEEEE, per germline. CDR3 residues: CASSLSVNTEAFF. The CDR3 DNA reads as TGTGCCAGCAGCTTGTCAGTGAACACTGAAGCTTTCTTT. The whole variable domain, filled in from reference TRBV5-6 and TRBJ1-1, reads DAGVTQSPTHLIKTRGQQVTLRCSPKSGHDTVSWYQQALGQGPQFIFQYYEEEERQRGNFPDRFSGHQFPNYSSELNVNALLLGDSALYLCASSLSVNTEAFFGQGTRLTVV.

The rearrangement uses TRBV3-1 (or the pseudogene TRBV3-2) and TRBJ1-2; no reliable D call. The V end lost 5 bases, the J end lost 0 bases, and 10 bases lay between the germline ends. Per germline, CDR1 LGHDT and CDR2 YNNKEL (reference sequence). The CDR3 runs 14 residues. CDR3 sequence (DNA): TGTGCCAGCAGCGCAGACATCGCTAACTATGGCTACACCTTC. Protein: CASSADIANYGYTF.

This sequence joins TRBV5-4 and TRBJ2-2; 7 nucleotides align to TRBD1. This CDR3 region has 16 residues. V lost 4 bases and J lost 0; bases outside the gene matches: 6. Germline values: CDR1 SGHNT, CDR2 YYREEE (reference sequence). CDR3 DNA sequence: TGTGCCAGCAGCCCTGACAGGGACACGAACACCGGGGAGCTGTTTTTT. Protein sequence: CASSPDRDTNTGELFF.

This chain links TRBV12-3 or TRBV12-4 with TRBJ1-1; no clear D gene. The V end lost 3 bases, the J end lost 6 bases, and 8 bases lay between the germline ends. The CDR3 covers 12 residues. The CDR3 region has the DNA TGTGCCAGCAGTTTTGAGGGAGCTGAAGCTTTCTTT. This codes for CASSFEGAEAFF.